This TCR beta chain was retrieved from a study of cytomegalovirus exposure and HLA in healthy donors. Healthy bone marrow donors made up the donors. CDR3 length: 16 residues. Losses at the gene ends were 1 base for V and 7 bases for J; bases not matched to a gene: 8. Germline assignment: CDR1 LNHNV and CDR2 YYDKDF (reference sequence). The PCR employed 60 Vbeta primers together with 13 Jbeta primers. Profiled with immunoSEQ multiplex PCR; TCRdb holds only in-frame clones, not every one. This table holds around 150,000 clones, around 84% found once. Turning to this clone: Its antigen is not known.

Study outcomes and limitations: The analysis excluded some indistinguishable V segments, including TRBV6-2 and TRBV6-3.

The V call is TRBV15, the J call TRBJ2-1; 9 bases agree with TRBD2. What was sequenced was PBMCs. This TCR was sampled from a man between 18 and 29 years old in good health and CMV-seropositive. CDR3 region: CATSRGSGGSNNEQFF. Here the CDR3 DNA reads TGTGCCACCAGCAGAGGCAGCGGGGGGAGTAATAATGAGCAGTTCTTC. Variable domain in full (rest from reference TRBV15 and TRBJ2-1): DAMVIQNPRYQVTQFGKPVTLSCSQTLNHNVMYWYQQKSSQAPKLLFHYYDKDFNNEADTPDNFQSRRPNTSFCFLDIRSPGLGDTAMYLCATSRGSGGSNNEQFFGPGTRLTVL.